This T cell receptor beta chain was recorded in a study of cytomegalovirus exposure and HLA in healthy donors. 13 Jbeta primers and 60 Vbeta primers were used for the PCR. Data came from immunoSEQ multiplex PCR; TCRdb stores just in-frame clones and leaves some out. The data show approximately 100,000 clones, about 74% seen once. Germline V gives CDR1 MNHEY, CDR2 SVGAGI. J was trimmed by 9 bases and V by 4 bases; bases with no gene match: 12. This CDR3 has 16 amino acids. The clonotype originates from a man aged 60 to 75 in good health and CMV-seropositive. The chain combines TRBV6-5 with TRBJ1-6; TRBD1 matches 7 bases. Sequencing was carried out using PBMCs. In DNA form, the CDR3 reads TGTGCCAGCAGTTCGACAGGGAGCCGAACAACTTCACCCCTCCACTTT. Protein product: CASSSTGSRTTSPLHF.